The rows below give T cell receptor beta chains drawn from one sample of a study of OX40 agonist ivuxolimab in advanced cancers. This table comes from immunoSEQ multiplex PCR, and its TCRdb copy is limited to in-frame clones, with some not included. The sample lists about 62,000 clones, approximately 80% occurring once. This material consisted of CD4+ or CD8+ T cells sorted from blood, taken in a trial of the OX40 agonist ivuxolimab. The source of these receptors is an adult with an advanced solid tumor such as melanoma, head and neck, liver or kidney cancer. Both conserved end residues are part of each CDR3. Each record gives: clone size, J gene, D gene, V gene, CDR3 protein, CDR3 DNA. The D gene is left open where the match is weak. Size is stated for part of the rows, as once, few or many counts, or as a class when the clone is expanded.

abundance: NA
j_gene: TRBJ2-5
d_gene: NA
v_gene: TRBV6-4
CDR3aa: CASSDHGLQETQYF
CDR3nt: TGTGCCAGCAGTGACCACGGACTCCAAGAGACCCAGTACTTC

abundance: NA
j_gene: TRBJ2-6
d_gene: NA
v_gene: TRBV19
CDR3aa: CASSPGPSGANVLTF
CDR3nt: TGTGCCAGTAGCCCGGGGCCTTCTGGGGCCAACGTCCTGACTTTC

abundance: NA
j_gene: TRBJ2-7
d_gene: NA
v_gene: TRBV30
CDR3aa: CAWSVSGIGEQYF
CDR3nt: TGTGCCTGGAGTGTATCGGGGATAGGCGAGCAGTACTTC

abundance: NA
j_gene: TRBJ2-1
d_gene: TRBD2
v_gene: TRBV6-4
CDR3aa: CASSEQAGGLNEQFF
CDR3nt: TGTGCCAGCAGTGAGCAAGCGGGGGGGTTGAATGAGCAGTTCTTC

abundance: NA
j_gene: TRBJ2-6
d_gene: NA
v_gene: TRBV27
CDR3aa: CASSSQGAGANVLTF
CDR3nt: TGTGCCAGCAGTTCACAAGGGGCTGGGGCCAACGTCCTGACTTTC

abundance: NA
j_gene: TRBJ1-1
d_gene: NA
v_gene: TRBV5-1
CDR3aa: CASILDAGGTEAFF
CDR3nt: NA

abundance: NA
j_gene: TRBJ2-1
d_gene: NA
v_gene: TRBV14
CDR3aa: CASSRATNEQFF
CDR3nt: TGTGCCAGCAGTAGGGCTACCAATGAGCAGTTCTTC

abundance: NA
j_gene: TRBJ1-3
d_gene: NA
v_gene: TRBV7-9
CDR3aa: CASSLRVGQAVAGNTIYF
CDR3nt: TGTGCCAGCAGCTTGAGGGTCGGACAAGCGGTCGCCGGAAACACCATATATTTT

abundance: NA
j_gene: TRBJ2-3
d_gene: NA
v_gene: TRBV19
CDR3aa: CASSIVSSADTQYF
CDR3nt: TGTGCCAGTAGTATCGTTTCTAGCGCAGATACGCAGTATTTT

abundance: once
j_gene: TRBJ1-2
d_gene: NA
v_gene: TRBV5-6
CDR3aa: CASDNLGQATGYTF
CDR3nt: TGTGCCAGCGATAATCTAGGGCAGGCTACGGGCTACACCTTC